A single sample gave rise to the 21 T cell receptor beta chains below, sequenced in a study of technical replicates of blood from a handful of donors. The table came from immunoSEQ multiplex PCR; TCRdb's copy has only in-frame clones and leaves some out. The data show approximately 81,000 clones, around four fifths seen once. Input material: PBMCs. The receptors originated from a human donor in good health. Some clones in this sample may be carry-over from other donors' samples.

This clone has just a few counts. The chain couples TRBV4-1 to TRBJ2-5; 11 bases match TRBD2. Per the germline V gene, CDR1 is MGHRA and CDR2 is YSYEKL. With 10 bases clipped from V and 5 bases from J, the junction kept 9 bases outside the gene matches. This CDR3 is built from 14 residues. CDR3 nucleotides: TGCGCCAACATAGCGGGAGGGCCGGCGGAGACCCAGTACTTC. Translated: CANIAGGPAETQYF.

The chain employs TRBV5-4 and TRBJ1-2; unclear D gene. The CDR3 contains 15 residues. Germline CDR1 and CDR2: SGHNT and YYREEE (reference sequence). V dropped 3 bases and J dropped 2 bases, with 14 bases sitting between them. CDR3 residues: CASSSTTTGNYGYTF. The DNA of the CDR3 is TGTGCCAGCAGCTCGACGACAACGGGGAACTATGGCTACACCTTC.

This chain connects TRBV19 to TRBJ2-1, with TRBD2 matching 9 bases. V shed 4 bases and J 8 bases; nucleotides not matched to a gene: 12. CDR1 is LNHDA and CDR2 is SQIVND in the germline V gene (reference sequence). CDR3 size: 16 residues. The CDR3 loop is CASSTHGLASTDEQFF. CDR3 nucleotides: TGTGCCAGTAGTACCCACGGACTAGCGAGTACGGATGAGCAGTTCTTC.

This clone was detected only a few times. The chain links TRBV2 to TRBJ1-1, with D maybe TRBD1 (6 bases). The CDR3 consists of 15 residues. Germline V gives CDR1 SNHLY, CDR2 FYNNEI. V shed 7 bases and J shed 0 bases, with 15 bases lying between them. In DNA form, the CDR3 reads TGTGCCAGCACTACACAGGGAATCATGAACACTGAAGCTTTCTTT. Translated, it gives CASTTQGIMNTEAFF.

CDR3 DNA sequence: TGTGCCAGCAGTGCCACAGGGCCCCTCCACTTT. The encoded protein is CASSATGPLHF. The rearrangement joins TRBV6-1 to TRBJ1-6, with a possible D match to TRBD1 (6 bases). The CDR3 has 11 amino acids. V dropped 4 bases and J dropped 13 bases, with 8 bases sitting between them. The germline V gene has CDR1 MNHNS and CDR2 SASEGT.

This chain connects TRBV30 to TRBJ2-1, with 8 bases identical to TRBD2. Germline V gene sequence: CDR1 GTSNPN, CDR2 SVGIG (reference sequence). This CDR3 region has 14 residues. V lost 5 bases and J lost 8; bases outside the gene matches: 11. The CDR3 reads CAWGIAGTWDEQFF. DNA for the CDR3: TGTGCCTGGGGAATAGCGGGAACCTGGGATGAGCAGTTCTTC.

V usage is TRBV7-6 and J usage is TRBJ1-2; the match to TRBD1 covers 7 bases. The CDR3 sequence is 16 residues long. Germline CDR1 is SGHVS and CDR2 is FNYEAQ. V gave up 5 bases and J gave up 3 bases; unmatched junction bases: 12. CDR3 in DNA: TGTGCCAGCAGCCCGAAACTGACAGGGAATGACTATGGCTACACCTTC. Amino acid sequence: CASSPKLTGNDYGYTF.

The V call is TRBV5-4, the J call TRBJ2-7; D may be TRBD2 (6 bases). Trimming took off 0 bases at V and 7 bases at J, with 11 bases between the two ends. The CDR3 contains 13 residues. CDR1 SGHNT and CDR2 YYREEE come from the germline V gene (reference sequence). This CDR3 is CASSLAAGREQYF. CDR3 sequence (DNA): TGTGCCAGCAGCTTGGCCGCTGGGAGGGAGCAGTACTTC.

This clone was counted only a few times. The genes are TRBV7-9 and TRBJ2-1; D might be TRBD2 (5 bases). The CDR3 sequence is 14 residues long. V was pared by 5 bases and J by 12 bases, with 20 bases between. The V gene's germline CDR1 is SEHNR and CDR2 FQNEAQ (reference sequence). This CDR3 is CASSPREGREGQFF. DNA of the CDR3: TGTGCCAGCAGCCCCCGAGAGGGCCGCGAAGGGCAGTTCTTC.

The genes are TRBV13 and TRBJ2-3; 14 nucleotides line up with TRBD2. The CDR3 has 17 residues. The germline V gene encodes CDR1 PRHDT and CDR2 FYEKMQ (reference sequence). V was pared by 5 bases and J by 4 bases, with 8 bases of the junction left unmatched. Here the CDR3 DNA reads TGTGCCAGCAGCCCGGGGACTAGCGGGAGAGGCTCAGATACGCAGTATTTT. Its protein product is CASSPGTSGRGSDTQYF.

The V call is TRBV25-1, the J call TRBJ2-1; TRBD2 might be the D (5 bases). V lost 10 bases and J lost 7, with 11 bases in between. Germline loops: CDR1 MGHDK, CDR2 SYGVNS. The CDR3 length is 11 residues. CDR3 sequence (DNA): TGTGCCACAGGAGGCGCAAATGAGCAGTTCTTC. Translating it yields CATGGANEQFF.

CDR3: CASSTTSGEQFF. CDR3 in DNA: TGTGCCAGCAGTACGACTAGCGGCGAGCAGTTCTTC. V usage is TRBV6-6 and J usage is TRBJ2-1; 9 positions match TRBD2. There are 12 residues in the CDR3. Germline CDR1 MNHNY, CDR2 SVGAGI (reference sequence). The V and J ends lost 5 bases and 10 bases, in that order; junction bases with no gene match: 3.

The CDR3 nucleotides read TGTGCCTGGAGTTTGAGGACTGAAGCTTTCTTT. Amino acid sequence: CAWSLRTEAFF. The chain links TRBV30 to TRBJ1-1; D remains ambiguous. Germline CDR1 and CDR2: GTSNPN and SVGIG (reference sequence). The CDR3 has 11 residues. Trimming stripped 2 bases from V and 5 bases from J, with 6 bases between.

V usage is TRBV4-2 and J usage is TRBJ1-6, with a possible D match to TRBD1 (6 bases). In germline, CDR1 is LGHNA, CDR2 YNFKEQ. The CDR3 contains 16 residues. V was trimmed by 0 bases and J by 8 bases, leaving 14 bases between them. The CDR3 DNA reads TGTGCCAGCAGCCAAGATGGGGGGGAGGGGGATTCACCCCTCCACTTT. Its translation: CASSQDGGEGDSPLHF.

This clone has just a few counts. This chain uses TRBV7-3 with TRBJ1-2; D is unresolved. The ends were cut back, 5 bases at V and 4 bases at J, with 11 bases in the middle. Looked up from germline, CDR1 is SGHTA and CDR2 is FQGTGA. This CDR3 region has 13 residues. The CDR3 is CASSLPGGYGYTF. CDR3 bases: TGTGCCAGCAGCCTCCCGGGAGGCTATGGCTACACCTTC. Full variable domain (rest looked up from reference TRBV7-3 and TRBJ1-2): GAGVSQTPSNKVTEKGKYVELRCDPISGHTALYWYRQSLGQGPEFLIYFQGTGAADDSGLPNDRFFAVRPEGSVSTLKIQRTERGDSAVYLCASSLPGGYGYTFGSGTRLTVV.

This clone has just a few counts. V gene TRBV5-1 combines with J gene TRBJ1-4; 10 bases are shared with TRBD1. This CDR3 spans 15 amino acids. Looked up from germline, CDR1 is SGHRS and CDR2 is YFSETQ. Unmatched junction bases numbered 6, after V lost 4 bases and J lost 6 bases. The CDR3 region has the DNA TGCGCCAGCAGCCTCCGGGGACAGGGGTATGAAAAACTGTTTTTT. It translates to CASSLRGQGYEKLFF.

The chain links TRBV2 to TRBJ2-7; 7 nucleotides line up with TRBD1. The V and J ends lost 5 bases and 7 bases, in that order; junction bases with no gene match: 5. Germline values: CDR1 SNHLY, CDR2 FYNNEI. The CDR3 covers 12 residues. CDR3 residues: CASSWDSKEQYF. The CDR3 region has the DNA TGTGCCAGCAGTTGGGACAGTAAAGAGCAGTACTTC.

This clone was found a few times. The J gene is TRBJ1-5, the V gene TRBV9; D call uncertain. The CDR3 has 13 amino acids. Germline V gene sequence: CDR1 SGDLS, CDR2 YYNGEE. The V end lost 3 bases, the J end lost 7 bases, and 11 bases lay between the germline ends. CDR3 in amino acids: CASSGREDQPQHF. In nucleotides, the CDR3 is TGTGCCAGCAGCGGGAGGGAGGACCAGCCCCAGCATTTT.

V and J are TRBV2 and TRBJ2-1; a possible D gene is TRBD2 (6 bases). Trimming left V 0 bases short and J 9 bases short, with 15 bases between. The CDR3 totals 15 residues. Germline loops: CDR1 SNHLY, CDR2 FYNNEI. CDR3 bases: TGTGCCAGCAGTGAAGCGCTGGGGGGATTCGGTGAGCAGTTCTTC. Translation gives CASSEALGGFGEQFF.

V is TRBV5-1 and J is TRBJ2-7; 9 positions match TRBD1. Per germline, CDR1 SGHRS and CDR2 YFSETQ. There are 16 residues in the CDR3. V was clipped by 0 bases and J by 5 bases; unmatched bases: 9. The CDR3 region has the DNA TGCGCCAGCAGCTTGGCCCAAGGACAGGGGCTGAACGAGCAGTACTTC. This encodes CASSLAQGQGLNEQYF.

As DNA, the CDR3 is TGTGCCAGTACCGATGAGCCGACAGGTCATAGCAATCAGCCCCAGCATTTT. Protein product: CASTDEPTGHSNQPQHF. This rearrangement joins TRBV19 to TRBJ1-5, with D tentatively TRBD1 (6 bases). The CDR3 runs 17 residues. Germline CDR1 is LNHDA and CDR2 is SQIVND (reference sequence). V shed 7 bases and J shed 0 bases, with 19 bases lying between them.